The rows below give T cell receptor beta chains drawn from one sample of a study of blood T cell repertoires in COVID-19. Produced via immunoSEQ multiplex PCR; TCRdb's table is partial and in-frame only. The sample records approximately 120,000 clones, 80% being singletons. Sequencing input: peripheral blood. These receptors were collected from a human donor in a cohort sampled during active COVID-19. CDR3s include the opening cysteine and the closing phenylalanine or tryptophan. D genes are given only for firm matches.

TRBV18,15,.,CASSPQKGGGETQYF
TRBV7-2,16,.,CASSLYNRDKSSPLHF
TRBV10-3,20,.,CAISESLYMSPDKSNQPQHF
TRBV21-1,16,.,CASSIVDRDGPYEQYF
TRBV5-1,17,TRBD2,CASSLGLAGANTGELFF
TRBV4-1,16,TRBD1,CASSQGDRGTNEKLFF
TRBV10-3,14,.,CAISQGTPNTEAFF
TRBV30,15,TRBD1,CAWSGGTGPNEKLFF
TRBV30,14,.,CAWSPGDSNYGYTF
TRBV7-8,15,.,CASSWRGSSYNEQFF
TRBV9,15,.,CASSPQTGVVHEQFF
TRBV6-2/TRBV6-3,14,TRBD2,CASSYIAGGWEQFF
TRBV6-5,13,.,CASRRDLNYGYTF
TRBV20-1,12,.,CSASPENTEAFF
TRBV23-1,21,.,CASAPETKINPRVGKSYEQYF
TRBV2,11,.,CASRGEPASTF
TRBV7-9,17,TRBD2,CASSLQVIAGVSGELFF
TRBV5-4,12,.,CASSLPTGTYTF
TRBV5-1,16,TRBD2,CASSLRASGRNGEQFF
TRBV4-2,17,TRBD2,CASSQDGEGMGTGELFF
TRBV6-1,15,TRBD1,CASSDGTGRNQPQHF
TRBV14,15,TRBD1,CASSLYRGHTGELFF
TRBV7-2,19,TRBD1,CASSLVPGQKSSYNSPLHF
TRBV4-3,16,.,CASSQDRSGTSDTQYF
TRBV19,13,.,CASSITGTEGYTF
TRBV28,16,TRBD1,CASSPGQTKSYNEQFF
TRBV5-4,15,.,CASTRVVNDHGELFF
TRBV6-2/TRBV6-3,14,.,CASSDGGRSYEQYF